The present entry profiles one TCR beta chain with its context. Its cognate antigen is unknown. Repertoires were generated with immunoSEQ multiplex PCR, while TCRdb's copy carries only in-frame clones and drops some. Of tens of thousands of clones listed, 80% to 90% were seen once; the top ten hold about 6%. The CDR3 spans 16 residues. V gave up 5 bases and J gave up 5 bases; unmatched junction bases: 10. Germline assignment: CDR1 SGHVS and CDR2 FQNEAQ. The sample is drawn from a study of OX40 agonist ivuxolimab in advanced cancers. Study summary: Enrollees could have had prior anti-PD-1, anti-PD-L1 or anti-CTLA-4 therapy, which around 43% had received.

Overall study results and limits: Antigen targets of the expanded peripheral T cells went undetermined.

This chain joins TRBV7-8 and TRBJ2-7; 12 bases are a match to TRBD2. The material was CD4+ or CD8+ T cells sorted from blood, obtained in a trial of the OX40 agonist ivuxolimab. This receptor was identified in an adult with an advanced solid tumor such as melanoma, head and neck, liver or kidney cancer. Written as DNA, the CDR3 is TGTGCCAGCAGCCCACCCCCTAGCGGGGGGGCCAACGAGCAGTACTTC. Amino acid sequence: CASSPPPSGGANEQYF.